The T cell receptor beta chain under discussion was sequenced for a study of cytomegalovirus exposure and HLA in healthy donors. Both 60 Vbeta primers and 13 Jbeta primers went into the PCR. TCRdb's table, derived via immunoSEQ multiplex PCR, lists solely in-frame clones and lacks some. This table holds hundreds of thousands of clones, approximately 82% found once. This CDR3 is 16 amino acids long. V shed 1 base, J shed 2 bases, and the junction held 3 bases outside the gene matches. From germline, CDR1 is LGHNA and CDR2 YNFKEQ. V and J are TRBV4-2 and TRBJ2-3, with 10 bases aligning to TRBD2. The sample was PBMCs. The receptor was derived from a male donor in good health and CMV-seronegative. CDR3 in DNA: TGTGCCAGCAGCCAAGGACTAGCGGGTGCCACAGATACGCAGTATTTT. Translation: CASSQGLAGATDTQYF.